This entry features one T cell receptor beta chain sequence. This specimen belongs to a study of blood T cell repertoires in COVID-19. The CDR3 extends over 19 amino acids. CDR1 is LGHDT, CDR2 YNNKEL, per germline (reference sequence). The V segment lost 1 base and the J segment 0 bases; nucleotides outside the gene matches: 12. Profiled with immunoSEQ multiplex PCR; TCRdb holds only in-frame clones, not every one. The repertoire holds 450,000 to 500,000 clones, with 75% to 90% as singletons. Input material: peripheral blood. The clonotype comes from a human donor in a cohort sampled during active COVID-19. V and J are TRBV3-1 (or the pseudogene TRBV3-2) and TRBJ2-7; 10 nucleotides agree with TRBD2. The CDR3, as DNA: TGTGCCAGCAGCCAAGGTGGCAGCGGGAGGGCCTTTAGCTCCTACGAGCAGTACTTC. Amino acids: CASSQGGSGRAFSSYEQYF.